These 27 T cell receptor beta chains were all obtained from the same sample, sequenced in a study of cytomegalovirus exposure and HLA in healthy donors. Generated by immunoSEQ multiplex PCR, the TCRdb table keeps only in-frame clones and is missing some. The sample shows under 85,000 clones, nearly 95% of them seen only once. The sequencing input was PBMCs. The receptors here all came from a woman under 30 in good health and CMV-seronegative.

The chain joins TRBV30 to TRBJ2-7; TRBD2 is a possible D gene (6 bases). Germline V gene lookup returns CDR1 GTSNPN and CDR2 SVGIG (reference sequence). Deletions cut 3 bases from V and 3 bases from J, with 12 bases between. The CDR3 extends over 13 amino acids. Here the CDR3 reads CAWRGGNIYEQYF. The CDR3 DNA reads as TGTGCCTGGAGAGGAGGGAACATCTACGAGCAGTACTTC.

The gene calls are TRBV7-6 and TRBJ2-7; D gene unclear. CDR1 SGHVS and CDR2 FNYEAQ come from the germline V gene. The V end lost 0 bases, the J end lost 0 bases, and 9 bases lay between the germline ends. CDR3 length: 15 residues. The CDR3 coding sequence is TGTGCCAGCAGCTTAGCCCCTGGTAGCTCCTACGAGCAGTACTTC. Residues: CASSLAPGSSYEQYF.

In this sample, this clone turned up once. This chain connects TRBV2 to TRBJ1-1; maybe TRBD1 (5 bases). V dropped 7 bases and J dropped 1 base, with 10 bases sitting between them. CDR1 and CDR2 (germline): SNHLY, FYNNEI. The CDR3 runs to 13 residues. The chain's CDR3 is CASTTTENTEAFF. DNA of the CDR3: TGTGCCAGCACCACGACAGAGAACACTGAAGCTTTCTTT.

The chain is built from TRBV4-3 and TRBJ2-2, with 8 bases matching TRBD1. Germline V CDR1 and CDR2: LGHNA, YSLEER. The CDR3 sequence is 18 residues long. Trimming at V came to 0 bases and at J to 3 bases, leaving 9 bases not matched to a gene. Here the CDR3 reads CASSQERWQGADTGELFF. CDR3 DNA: TGCGCCAGCAGCCAAGAGAGGTGGCAGGGGGCTGACACCGGGGAGCTGTTTTTT.

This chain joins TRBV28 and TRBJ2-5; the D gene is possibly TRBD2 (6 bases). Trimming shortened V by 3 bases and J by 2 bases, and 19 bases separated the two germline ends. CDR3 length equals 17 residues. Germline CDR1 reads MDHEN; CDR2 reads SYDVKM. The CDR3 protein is CASSFPSQTEGQETQYF. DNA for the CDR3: TGTGCCAGCAGTTTCCCCTCCCAGACGGAGGGGCAAGAGACCCAGTACTTC.

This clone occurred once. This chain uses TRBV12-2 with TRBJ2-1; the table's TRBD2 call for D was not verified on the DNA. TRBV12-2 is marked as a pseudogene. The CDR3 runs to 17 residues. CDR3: CASRLGVTSGYYNEQFF. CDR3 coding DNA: TGTGCAAGTCGCTTAGGGGTAACTAGCGGGTATTACAATGAGCAGTTCTTC.

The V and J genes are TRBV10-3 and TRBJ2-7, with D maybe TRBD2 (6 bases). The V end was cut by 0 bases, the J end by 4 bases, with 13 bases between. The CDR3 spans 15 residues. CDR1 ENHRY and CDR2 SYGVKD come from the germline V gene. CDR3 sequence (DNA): TGTGCCATCAGTGAGTCGTCGGGGGTGAGGTACGAGCAGTACTTC. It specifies CAISESSGVRYEQYF.

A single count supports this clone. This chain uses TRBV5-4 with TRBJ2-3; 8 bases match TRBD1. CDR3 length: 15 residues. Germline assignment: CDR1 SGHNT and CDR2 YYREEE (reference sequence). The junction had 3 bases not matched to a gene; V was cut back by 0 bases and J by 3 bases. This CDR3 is CASSLGTGRTDTQYF. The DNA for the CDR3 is TGTGCCAGCAGCTTGGGGACAGGGAGGACAGATACGCAGTATTTT. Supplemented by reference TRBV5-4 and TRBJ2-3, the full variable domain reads ETGVTQSPTHLIKTRGQQVTLRCSSQSGHNTVSWYQQALGQGPQFIFQYYREEENGRGNFPPRFSGLQFPNYSSELNVNALELDDSALYLCASSLGTGRTDTQYFGPGTRLTVL.

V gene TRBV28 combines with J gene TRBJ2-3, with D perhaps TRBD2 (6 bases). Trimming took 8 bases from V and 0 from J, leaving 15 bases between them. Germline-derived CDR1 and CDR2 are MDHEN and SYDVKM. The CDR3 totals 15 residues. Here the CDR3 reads CASRSSGPSTDTQYF. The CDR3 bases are TGTGCCAGCCGGAGTAGCGGACCTAGCACAGATACGCAGTATTTT.

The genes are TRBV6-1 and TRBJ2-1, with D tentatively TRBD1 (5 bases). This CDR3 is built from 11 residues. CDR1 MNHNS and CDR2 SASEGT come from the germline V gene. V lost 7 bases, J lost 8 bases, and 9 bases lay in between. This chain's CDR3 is CASNRFHEQFF. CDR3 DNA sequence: TGTGCCAGCAACAGGTTCCATGAGCAGTTCTTC.

The DNA for the CDR3 is TGTGCCAGCAGCGTTACCGGGACACCTGGAAACACCATATATTTT. Translation gives CASSVTGTPGNTIYF. V usage is TRBV7-8 and J usage is TRBJ1-3; D is possibly TRBD1 (6 bases). The CDR3 sequence is 15 residues long. The V gene lost 5 bases and the J gene lost 2 bases, with 13 bases spanning the gap. Germline assignment: CDR1 SGHVS and CDR2 FQNEAQ.

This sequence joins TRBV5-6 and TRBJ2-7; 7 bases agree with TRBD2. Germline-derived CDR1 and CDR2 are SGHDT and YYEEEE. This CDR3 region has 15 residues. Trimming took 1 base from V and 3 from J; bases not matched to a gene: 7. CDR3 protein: CASSLWHGGSYEQYF. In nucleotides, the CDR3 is TGTGCCAGCAGCTTGTGGCACGGGGGGAGCTACGAGCAGTACTTC.

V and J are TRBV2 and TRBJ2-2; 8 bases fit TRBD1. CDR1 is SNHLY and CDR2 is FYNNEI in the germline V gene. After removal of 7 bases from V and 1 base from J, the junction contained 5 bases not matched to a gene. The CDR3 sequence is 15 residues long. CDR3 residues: CASTRDRRNTGELFF. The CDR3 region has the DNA TGTGCCAGCACGAGGGACAGGCGGAACACCGGGGAGCTGTTTTTT.

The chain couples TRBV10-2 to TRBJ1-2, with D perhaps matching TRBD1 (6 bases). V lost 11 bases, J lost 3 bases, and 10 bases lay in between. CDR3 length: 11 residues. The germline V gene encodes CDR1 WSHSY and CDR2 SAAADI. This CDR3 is CAAQGDYGYTF. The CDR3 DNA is TGCGCCGCACAGGGCGACTATGGCTACACCTTC.

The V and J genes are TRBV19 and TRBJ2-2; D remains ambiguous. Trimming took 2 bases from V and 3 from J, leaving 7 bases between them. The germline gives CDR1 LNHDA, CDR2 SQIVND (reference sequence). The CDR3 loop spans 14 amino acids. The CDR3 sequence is CASSIIYHTGELFF. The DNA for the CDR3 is TGTGCCAGTAGTATAATCTACCACACCGGGGAGCTGTTTTTT.

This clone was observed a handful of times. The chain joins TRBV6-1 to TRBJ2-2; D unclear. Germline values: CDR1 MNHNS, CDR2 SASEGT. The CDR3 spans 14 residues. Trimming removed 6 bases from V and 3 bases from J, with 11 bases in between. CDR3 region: CASRSDEDTGELFF. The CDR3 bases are TGTGCCAGCAGGTCCGACGAGGACACCGGGGAGCTGTTTTTT.

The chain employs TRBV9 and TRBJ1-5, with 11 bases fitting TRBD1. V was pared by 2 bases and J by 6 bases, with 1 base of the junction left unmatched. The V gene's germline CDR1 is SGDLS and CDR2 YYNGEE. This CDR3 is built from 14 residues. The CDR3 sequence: CASSVGTGGQPQHF. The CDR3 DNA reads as TGTGCCAGCAGCGTCGGGACAGGGGGTCAGCCCCAGCATTTT.

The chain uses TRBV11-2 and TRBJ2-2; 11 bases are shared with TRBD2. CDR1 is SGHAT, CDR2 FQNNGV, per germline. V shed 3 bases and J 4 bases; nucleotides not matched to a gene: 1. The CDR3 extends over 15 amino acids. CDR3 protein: CASSFSGGATGELFF. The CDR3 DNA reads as TGTGCCAGCAGCTTTAGCGGGGGGGCCACCGGGGAGCTGTTTTTT.

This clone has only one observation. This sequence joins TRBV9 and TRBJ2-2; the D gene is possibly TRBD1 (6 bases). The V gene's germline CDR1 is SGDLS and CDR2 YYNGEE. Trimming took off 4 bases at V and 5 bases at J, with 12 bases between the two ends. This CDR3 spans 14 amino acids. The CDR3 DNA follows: TGTGCCAGCAGCCCAAGACAGGCAACCGGGGAGCTGTTTTTT. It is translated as CASSPRQATGELFF. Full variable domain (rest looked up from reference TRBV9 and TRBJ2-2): DSGVTQTPKHLITATGQRVTLRCSPRSGDLSVYWYQQSLDQGLQFLIQYYNGEERAKGNILERFSAQQFPDLHSELNLSSLELGDSALYFCASSPRQATGELFFGEGSRLTVL.

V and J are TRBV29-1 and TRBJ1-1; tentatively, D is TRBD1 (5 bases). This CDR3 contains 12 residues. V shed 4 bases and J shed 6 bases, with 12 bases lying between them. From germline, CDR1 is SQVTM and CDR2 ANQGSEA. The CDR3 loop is CSVVRGSPEAFF. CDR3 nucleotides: TGCAGCGTTGTGCGGGGGAGCCCTGAAGCTTTCTTT.

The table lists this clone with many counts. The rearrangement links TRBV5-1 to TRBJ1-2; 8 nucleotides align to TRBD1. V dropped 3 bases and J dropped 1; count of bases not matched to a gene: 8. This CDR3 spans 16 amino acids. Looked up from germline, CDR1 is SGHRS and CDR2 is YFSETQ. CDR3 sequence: CASSWTGQGDNYGYTF. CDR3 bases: TGCGCCAGCAGCTGGACCGGACAGGGCGATAACTATGGCTACACCTTC.

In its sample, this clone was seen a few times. Here the CDR3 reads CASSYSIYRSYEQYF. CDR3 bases: TGTGCCAGCAGTTACTCGATTTACAGGAGCTACGAGCAGTACTTC. The V and J genes are TRBV6-5 and TRBJ2-7, with D maybe TRBD1 (5 bases). This CDR3 comprises 15 residues. CDR1 is MNHEY and CDR2 is SVGAGI in the germline V gene. V shed 0 bases and J shed 3 bases, with 12 bases lying between them.

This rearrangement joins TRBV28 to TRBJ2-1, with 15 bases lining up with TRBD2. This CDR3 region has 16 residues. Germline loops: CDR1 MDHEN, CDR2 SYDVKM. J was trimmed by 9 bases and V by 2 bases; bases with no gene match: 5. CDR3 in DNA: TGTGCCAGCAGTTTAAGGACTAGCGGGAGGGAGGTTGAGCAGTTCTTC. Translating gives CASSLRTSGREVEQFF.

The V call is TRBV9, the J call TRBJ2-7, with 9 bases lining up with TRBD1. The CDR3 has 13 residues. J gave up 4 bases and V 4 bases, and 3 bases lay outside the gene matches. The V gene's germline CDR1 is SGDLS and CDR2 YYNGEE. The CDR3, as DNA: TGTGCCAGCAGCACGGGACAGGGTTACGAGCAGTACTTC. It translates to CASSTGQGYEQYF.

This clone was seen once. The CDR3 DNA follows: TGTGCCAGTAGTCCCCCGGGGGGGTCGGGTCAGCCCCAGCATTTT. It yields the protein CASSPPGGSGQPQHF. V usage is TRBV19 and J usage is TRBJ1-5; possibly TRBD1 for D (5 bases). The CDR3 extends over 15 amino acids. Germline V CDR1 and CDR2: LNHDA, SQIVND (reference sequence). V was clipped by 5 bases and J by 6 bases, with 17 bases between them. The variable domain in full, completed from reference TRBV19 and TRBJ1-5, reads DGGITQSPKYLFRKEGQNVTLSCEQNLNHDAMYWYRQDPGQGLRLIYYSQIVNDFQKGDIAEGYSVSREKKESFPLTVTSAQKNPTAFYLCASSPPGGSGQPQHFGDGTRLSIL.

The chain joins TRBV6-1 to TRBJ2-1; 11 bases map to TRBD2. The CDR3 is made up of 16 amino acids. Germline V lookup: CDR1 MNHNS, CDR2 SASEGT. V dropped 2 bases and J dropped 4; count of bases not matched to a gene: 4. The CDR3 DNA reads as TGTGCCAGCAGTGAAATCCTAGCGGGAGGATACAATGAGCAGTTCTTC. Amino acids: CASSEILAGGYNEQFF.

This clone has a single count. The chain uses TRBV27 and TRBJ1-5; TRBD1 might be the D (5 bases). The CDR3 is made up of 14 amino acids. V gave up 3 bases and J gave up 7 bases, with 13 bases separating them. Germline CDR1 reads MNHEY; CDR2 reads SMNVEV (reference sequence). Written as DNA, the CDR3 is TGTGCCAGCAGTTTTCAGGGTATCGGGCAGCCCCAGCATTTT. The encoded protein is CASSFQGIGQPQHF.